Listed below are T cell receptor beta chains from one sample, sequenced in a study of technical replicates of blood from a handful of donors. Measured with immunoSEQ multiplex PCR; TCRdb has only the in-frame clones, and not every one. The table shows some 11,000 clones, with almost 95% occurring only once. The specimen was PBMCs. The origin of the receptors is a human donor in good health. The CDR3 runs from the conserved cysteine through the conserved F or W. The D gene is left open where the match is weak. Clone size is shown for a subset of rows, as once, few, many or a class of expanded clone.

>TRBV29-1|TRBJ2-7|NA|NA
CSVLAGNTYEQYF
TGCAGCGTTCTTGCGGGTAATACCTACGAGCAGTACTTC
>TRBV6-5|TRBJ2-7|NA|TRBD2
CATAPGGKYEQYF
TGTGCCACCGCCCCGGGGGGGAAATACGAGCAGTACTTC
>TRBV7-8|TRBJ2-1|NA|NA
CASSALGGISYNEQFF
TGTGCCAGCAGCGCCCTCGGCGGGATCTCCTACAATGAGCAGTTCTTC
>TRBV25-1|TRBJ2-7|NA|NA
CASSVPGFDEQYF
TGTGCCAGCAGTGTCCCGGGGTTTGACGAGCAGTACTTC
>TRBV5-1|TRBJ1-4|NA|TRBD1
CASSVDRGGEKLFF
TGCGCCAGCAGCGTGGACAGGGGAGGCGAAAAACTGTTTTTT
>TRBV5-1|TRBJ1-5|NA|NA
CASSFTGISNQPQHF
TGCGCCAGCAGTTTTACAGGGATCAGCAATCAGCCCCAGCATTTT
>TRBV29-1|TRBJ2-2|NA|NA
CSTSGVANTGELFF
TGCAGCACATCGGGAGTGGCGAACACCGGGGAGCTGTTTTTT
>TRBV7-9|TRBJ2-7|NA|NA
CASSSNALIRQQQYF
TGTGCCAGCAGCTCGAACGCCCTAATTCGACAGCAACAGTACTTC
>TRBV6-1|TRBJ1-1|NA|NA
CASRNVRDTEAFF
TGTGCCAGCAGGAACGTGAGGGACACTGAAGCTTTCTTT
>TRBV10-3|TRBJ2-5|NA|TRBD2
CAISAGTSGNQETQYF
TGTGCCATCAGTGCAGGGACTAGCGGGAACCAAGAGACCCAGTACTTC
>TRBV18|TRBJ1-4|NA|NA
CASSPGLGREKLFF
TGTGCCAGCTCACCGGGTCTCGGCAGGGAAAAACTGTTTTTT
>TRBV6-6|TRBJ2-1|NA|TRBD2
CASTGTSGYNEQFF
TGTGCCAGCACCGGGACTAGCGGGTACAATGAGCAGTTCTTC
>TRBV18|TRBJ2-2|NA|NA
CASSLQGDTGELFF
TGTGCCAGCTCACTACAGGGCGACACCGGGGAGCTGTTTTTT
>TRBV11-2|TRBJ1-3|NA|NA
CASSLGEGSTGNTIYF
TGTGCCAGCAGCTTAGGGGAGGGATCGACCGGAAACACCATATATTTT
>TRBV28|TRBJ1-2|NA|NA
CASSLRGLNYGYTF
TGTGCCAGCAGTTTAAGGGGACTTAACTATGGCTACACCTTC
>TRBV6-5|TRBJ2-1|NA|TRBD2
CASSYSTSGSHEQFF
TGTGCCAGCAGTTACTCGACTAGCGGGAGCCATGAGCAGTTCTTC
>TRBV10-3|TRBJ2-1|NA|TRBD2
CATNPGTSANNEQFF
TGTGCCACCAACCCTGGGACTAGCGCGAACAATGAGCAGTTCTTC
>TRBV6-5|TRBJ1-5|NA|NA
CASGGQPQHF
TGTGCCAGCGGGGGGCAGCCCCAGCATTTT
>TRBV5-1|TRBJ1-5|NA|TRBD1
CASSTTGPNQPQHF
TGCGCCAGCAGCACGACAGGGCCAAATCAGCCCCAGCATTTT
>TRBV6-1|TRBJ2-1|NA|NA
CASSEIGRGINEQFF
TGTGCCAGCAGTGAAATCGGCAGGGGAATCAATGAGCAGTTCTTC
>TRBV5-6|TRBJ2-7|NA|NA
CASSLPRTSTYEQYF
TGTGCCAGCAGCTTGCCGCGGACTTCAACCTACGAGCAGTACTTC
>TRBV7-9|TRBJ2-1|NA|TRBD1
CASSLRDRAYNEQFF
TGTGCCAGCAGCTTACGGGACAGGGCCTACAATGAGCAGTTCTTC
>TRBV5-1|TRBJ1-1|NA|TRBD1
CASRWDRGSTEAFF
TGCGCCAGCAGATGGGACAGGGGATCCACTGAAGCTTTCTTT
>TRBV30|TRBJ2-1|NA|TRBD2
CAWRREGNEQFF
TGTGCCTGGAGGCGGGAGGGCAATGAGCAGTTCTTC
>TRBV27|TRBJ2-1|NA|TRBD2
CASSLGLAVNEQFF
TGTGCCAGCAGTTTAGGGCTAGCGGTTAATGAGCAGTTCTTC
>TRBV7-9|TRBJ2-7|once|TRBD2
CASSLGRGGLYEQYF
TGTGCCAGCAGCTTAGGCCGCGGGGGGCTCTACGAGCAGTACTTC
>TRBV27|TRBJ2-7|NA|NA
CASSSRDTEDEQYF
TGTGCCAGCAGTTCCAGGGACACCGAGGACGAGCAGTACTTC
>TRBV10-3|TRBJ1-1|NA|TRBD1
CAISLDRGNTEAFF
TGTGCCATCAGCTTAGACAGGGGTAACACTGAAGCTTTCTTT
>TRBV6-1|TRBJ1-2|NA|NA
CASSEGTGKGYTF
TGTGCCAGCAGTGAAGGTACAGGGAAGGGCTACACCTTC
>TRBV6-1|TRBJ1-2|NA|TRBD1
CASSEISGTGLYGYTF
TGTGCCAGCAGTGAAATTTCAGGGACAGGGCTCTACGGCTACACCTTC
>TRBV7-9|TRBJ1-5|NA|TRBD1
CASSLGGQGWGNQPQHF
TGTGCCAGCAGCTTAGGAGGACAGGGATGGGGCAATCAGCCCCAGCATTTT
>TRBV7-9|TRBJ2-5|NA|NA
CASSLGAVQETQYF
TGTGCCAGCAGCTTAGGAGCGGTCCAAGAGACCCAGTACTTC
>TRBV5-1|TRBJ2-5|NA|TRBD1
CASSPSTGRETQYF
TGCGCCAGCAGCCCCTCGACAGGGAGAGAGACCCAGTACTTC
>TRBV15|TRBJ2-1|once|TRBD2
CATSRGSGTTYNEQFF
TGTGCCACCAGCAGAGGGAGCGGGACCACCTACAATGAGCAGTTCTTC
>TRBV29-1|TRBJ2-5|NA|TRBD2
CSAASGSVETQYF
TGCAGCGCCGCTAGCGGGAGTGTGGAGACCCAGTACTTC
>TRBV7-9|TRBJ2-7|NA|NA
CASSLSGVSEQYF
TGTGCCAGCAGCTTGTCCGGGGTCTCCGAGCAGTACTTC
>TRBV5-1|TRBJ1-5|NA|NA
CASSPAGGPTGNQPQHF
TGCGCCAGCAGCCCTGCGGGGGGGCCTACGGGGAATCAGCCCCAGCATTTT
>TRBV7-9|TRBJ2-6|NA|NA
CASSRQTAAFSGANVLTF
TGTGCCAGCAGCCGGCAGACCGCGGCGTTCTCTGGGGCCAACGTCCTGACTTTC
>TRBV30|TRBJ2-3|NA|NA
CAWDRGGAYADTQYF
TGTGCCTGGGACCGAGGTGGGGCGTACGCAGATACGCAGTATTTT
>TRBV30|TRBJ1-1|NA|TRBD1
CASQRDSTATFF
TGTGCCTCCCAACGGGACAGCACCGCAACTTTCTTT
>TRBV6-6|TRBJ2-5|NA|NA
CAAGVSGGQETQYF
TGTGCCGCCGGGGTCTCCGGTGGACAAGAGACCCAGTACTTC
>TRBV7-2|TRBJ1-2|NA|TRBD1
CASSLAGQGHGYTF
TGTGCCAGCAGCTTAGCGGGACAGGGTCATGGCTACACCTTC
>TRBV7-3|TRBJ1-1|NA|NA
CASRRGLNTEAFF
TGTGCCAGCAGACGCGGATTGAACACTGAAGCTTTCTTT
>TRBV30|TRBJ2-3|NA|TRBD1
CAWRDRDRTDTQYF
TGTGCCTGGAGGGACAGGGACCGCACAGATACGCAGTATTTT
>TRBV2|TRBJ2-1|NA|TRBD2
CASLWREGRDEQFF
TGTGCCAGCCTATGGCGGGAGGGCCGGGATGAGCAGTTCTTC
>TRBV27|TRBJ2-1|NA|TRBD2
CASSPTPPGLAGEWEQFF
TGTGCCAGCAGTCCTACCCCCCCCGGACTAGCGGGAGAGTGGGAGCAGTTCTTC
>TRBV11-2|TRBJ1-1|NA|TRBD1
CASSLTGVGNTEAFF
TGTGCCAGCAGCCTTACAGGGGTCGGGAACACTGAAGCTTTCTTT
>TRBV19|TRBJ1-2|once|TRBD1
CASRRDRGPISNYGYTF
TGTGCCAGTAGACGGGACAGGGGGCCTATTTCTAACTATGGCTACACCTTC
>TRBV30|TRBJ2-5|NA|NA
CAWSSLQGGAETQYF
TGTGCCTGGAGTTCCCTACAGGGTGGGGCAGAGACCCAGTACTTC
>TRBV11-3|TRBJ1-1|NA|NA
CASSLEPEHMNTEAFF
TGTGCCAGCAGCTTAGAACCAGAACACATGAACACTGAAGCTTTCTTT
>TRBV11-2|TRBJ2-4|NA|NA
CASSLGGGVKNIQYF
TGTGCCAGCAGCTTAGGGGGCGGGGTTAAGAACATTCAGTACTTC
>TRBV30|TRBJ1-1|NA|NA
CAWSVGGGNTEAFF
TGTGCCTGGAGTGTCGGTGGAGGGAACACTGAAGCTTTCTTT
>TRBV6-1|TRBJ2-7|NA|TRBD1
CASIRDRGPYEQYF
TGTGCCAGCATTCGGGACAGGGGACCATACGAGCAGTACTTC